One sample yielded the 21 T cell receptor beta chains listed below, sequenced in a study of blood T cell repertoires in COVID-19. TCRdb's table, derived via immunoSEQ multiplex PCR, lists solely in-frame clones and lacks some. The profile covers approximately 160,000 clones, with 70% to 90% appearing a single time and 5.5% to 7% taken by the ten largest. Sequencing was done on a sample of peripheral blood. All receptors derive from a man between 50 and 59 years old with active or convalescent COVID-19.

The chain joins TRBV2 to TRBJ2-5; tentatively, D is TRBD1 (6 bases). This CDR3 contains 11 residues. The germline V gene encodes CDR1 SNHLY and CDR2 FYNNEI. The V end was cut by 6 bases, the J end by 5 bases, with 7 bases between. CDR3 in DNA: TGTGCCAGCAGACAGGGTGAGACCCAGTACTTC. It translates to CASRQGETQYF.

This chain's CDR3 is CASSRRKPSGYSGANVLTF. Here the CDR3 DNA reads TGTGCCAGCAGCCGGAGGAAACCAAGCGGATACTCTGGGGCCAACGTCCTGACTTTC. The chain is built from TRBV3-1 (or the pseudogene TRBV3-2) and TRBJ2-6, with D possibly TRBD2 on 5 matching bases. Trimming stripped 4 bases from V and 0 bases from J, with 19 bases between. Germline V CDR1 and CDR2: LGHDT, YNNKEL (reference sequence). The CDR3 length is 19 residues.

The rearrangement joins TRBV19 to TRBJ1-2; 9 positions agree with TRBD1. The CDR3 consists of 15 residues. V lost 6 bases to trimming and J lost 4 bases; unmatched junction nucleotides: 9. The germline CDR1 and CDR2 sequences are LNHDA and SQIVND (reference sequence). CDR3 amino acids: CASRSPGQGGYGYTF. The CDR3, as DNA: TGTGCCAGTAGATCTCCGGGACAGGGAGGCTATGGCTACACCTTC.

This chain connects TRBV7-2 to TRBJ2-1; D gene uncertain. This CDR3 has 13 amino acids. CDR1 is SGHTA and CDR2 is FQGNSA in the germline V gene. V was shortened by 8 bases and J by 0 bases, with 8 bases between the two germline ends. For the CDR3, the DNA is TGTGCCAGCCAAGATAGCTCCTACAATGAGCAGTTCTTC. Its translation: CASQDSSYNEQFF.

This clone was seen once. At one boundary the junction diverges from the germline segment, which might be a read error. The chain uses TRBV7-7 and TRBJ2-1; 7 bases are a match to TRBD1. The length of the CDR3 is 16 residues. From germline, CDR1 is SSHAT and CDR2 FNYEAQ (reference sequence). CDR3 residues: CASSLRAGGSYNEQFF. Here the CDR3 DNA reads TGTGCTAGCAGCTTACGGGCAGGGGGCTCCTACAATGAGCAGTTCTTC. The full variable domain, completed using reference TRBV7-7 and TRBJ2-1, is GAGVSQSPRYKVTKRGQDVTLRCDPISSHATLYWYQQALGQGPEFLTYFNYEAQPDKSGLPSDRFSAERPEGSISTLTIQRTEQRDSAMYRCASSLRAGGSYNEQFFGPGTRLTVL.

This clone was seen only a few times. The chain uses TRBV11-2 and TRBJ2-2; 7 bases agree with TRBD1. The CDR3 spans 17 residues. The J segment lost 4 bases and the V segment lost 0 bases, leaving 8 bases of the junction unmatched. Germline CDR1 and CDR2: SGHAT and FQNNGV. CDR3 region: CASSLDVPQGSTGELFF. The CDR3 bases are TGTGCCAGCAGCTTAGATGTCCCACAGGGGTCCACCGGGGAGCTGTTTTTT.

This clone was seen once. The V call is TRBV4-3, the J call TRBJ1-2; D is uncertain. V was cut by 3 bases and J by 2 bases, with 10 bases left in between. CDR1 is LGHNA, CDR2 YSLEER, per germline. The CDR3 is 14 residues long. DNA for the CDR3: TGCGCCAGCAGCCATGCATTGAGGAACTATGGCTACACCTTC. Encoded protein: CASSHALRNYGYTF.

The chain carries TRBV7-2 and TRBJ1-5; 10 bases are a match to TRBD1. With 5 bases clipped from V and 4 bases from J, the junction kept 8 bases outside the gene matches. This CDR3 contains 16 residues. Looked up from germline, CDR1 is SGHTA and CDR2 is FQGNSA. The CDR3 DNA follows: TGTGCCAGCAGCGCGACGCGGACAGGGGGGAATCAGCCCCAGCATTTT. Encoded protein: CASSATRTGGNQPQHF.

The genes are TRBV6-1 and TRBJ1-2; D is unresolved. Germline V gene data show CDR1 as MNHNS and CDR2 as SASEGT. CDR3 length equals 14 residues. Trimming took off 2 bases at V and 6 bases at J, with 13 bases between the two ends. As DNA, the CDR3 is TGTGCCAGCAGTGAATTGGCAGTAATCAATGGCTACACCTTC. This sequence encodes CASSELAVINGYTF.

The rearrangement joins TRBV6-5 to TRBJ1-3; no firm D call. Germline CDR1 reads MNHEY; CDR2 reads SVGAGI. V was trimmed by 10 bases and J by 0 bases, leaving 10 bases between them. The CDR3 length is 13 residues. The DNA of the CDR3 is TGTGCCACCGTAGGGAGCTCTGGAAACACCATATATTTT. It codes for CATVGSSGNTIYF.

V and J are TRBV19 and TRBJ1-5; D gene ambiguous. The CDR3 is 14 residues long. Trimming shortened V by 6 bases and J by 2 bases, and 11 bases separated the two germline ends. Looked up from germline, CDR1 is LNHDA and CDR2 is SQIVND (reference sequence). The CDR3 DNA reads as TGTGCCAGTAGGACCGGCGGTGGCAATCAGCCCCAGCATTTT. This encodes CASRTGGGNQPQHF.

The V and J genes are TRBV6-5 and TRBJ2-7, with 9 bases that match TRBD1. This CDR3 has 16 residues. Germline CDR1 is MNHEY and CDR2 is SVGAGI. The V and J ends lost 2 bases and 4 bases, in that order; junction bases with no gene match: 9. CDR3 amino acids: CASSYPAGTGSYEQYF. CDR3 nucleotides: TGTGCCAGCAGTTACCCTGCCGGGACAGGGTCTTACGAGCAGTACTTC.

This rearrangement joins TRBV14 to TRBJ2-5, with 7 bases matching TRBD1. V trimming: 1 base; J trimming: 3 bases; junction bases outside the gene matches: 14. The CDR3 extends over 18 amino acids. CDR1 and CDR2 (germline): SGHDN, FVKESK. The DNA for the CDR3 is TGTGCCAGCAGCCAAGTCCGCTTGGGGCTAGGGGGCAAAGAGACCCAGTACTTC. It encodes CASSQVRLGLGGKETQYF.

The chain links TRBV10-3 to TRBJ1-2; D may be TRBD1 (5 bases). Germline CDR1 ENHRY, CDR2 SYGVKD. The CDR3 consists of 13 residues. The germline V and J ends were trimmed by 5 bases and 1 base, with 8 bases remaining between them. CDR3 loop: CAISPGFNYGYTF. CDR3 in DNA: TGTGCCATCAGTCCAGGGTTTAACTATGGCTACACCTTC.

The chain has TRBV10-3 and TRBJ2-1; 10 positions match TRBD2. The V gene's germline CDR1 is ENHRY and CDR2 SYGVKD. V was pared by 5 bases and J by 6 bases, with 7 bases of the junction left unmatched. The CDR3 is 15 amino acids. CDR3 region: CAISQAGGPSNEQFF. The CDR3 DNA is TGTGCCATCAGTCAAGCGGGAGGGCCATCCAATGAGCAGTTCTTC.

This chain joins TRBV4-3 and TRBJ2-2, with D possibly matching TRBD1 (5 bases). Trimming shortened V by 1 base and J by 4 bases, and 16 bases separated the two germline ends. The CDR3 has 17 residues. The germline V gene encodes CDR1 LGHNA and CDR2 YSLEER. This CDR3 reads CASSQGATKGFTGELFF. The CDR3 nucleotides read TGCGCCAGCAGCCAAGGGGCTACAAAGGGGTTCACCGGGGAGCTGTTTTTT.

The table lists this clone with a count of one. V is TRBV7-3 and J is TRBJ1-2; tentative D call: TRBD1 (5 bases). The CDR3 spans 16 residues. V lost 0 bases, J lost 4 bases, and 15 bases lay in between. The V gene's germline CDR1 is SGHTA and CDR2 FQGTGA. The CDR3 is CASSLTAGLNFYGYTF. The CDR3 DNA is TGTGCCAGCAGCTTAACTGCAGGGCTAAACTTCTATGGCTACACCTTC.

J is TRBJ2-1 and V is TRBV7-9, with TRBD1 identical over 7 bases. The CDR3 runs 14 residues. Germline loops: CDR1 SEHNR, CDR2 FQNEAQ (reference sequence). The V gene end was trimmed by 5 bases and the J gene end by 3 bases; junction bases not matched to a gene: 4. CDR3 region: CASSPRTGYNEQFF. The CDR3 region has the DNA TGTGCCAGCAGCCCGCGGACAGGCTACAATGAGCAGTTCTTC.

The chain combines TRBV11-2 with TRBJ1-3; TRBD1 aligns across 10 bases. The junction had 7 bases not matched to a gene; V was cut back by 6 bases and J by 2 bases. The germline gives CDR1 SGHAT, CDR2 FQNNGV. The CDR3 extends over 16 amino acids. The CDR3 sequence: CASRRAGQGAGNTIYF. The CDR3 bases are TGTGCCAGCAGACGGGCCGGACAGGGGGCTGGAAACACCATATATTTT. The full variable domain, rest sourced from reference TRBV11-2 and TRBJ1-3, is EAGVAQSPRYKIIEKRQSVAFWCNPISGHATLYWYQQILGQGPKLLIQFQNNGVVDDSQLPKDRFSAERLKGVDSTLKIQPAKLEDSAVYLCASRRAGQGAGNTIYFGEGSWLTVV.

The chain couples TRBV4-2 to TRBJ1-2; D may be TRBD1 (5 bases). V was clipped by 1 base and J by 8 bases, with 14 bases between them. The CDR3 loop spans 14 amino acids. The germline V gene has CDR1 LGHNA and CDR2 YNFKEQ. CDR3 sequence (DNA): TGTGCCAGCAGCCAAGCCGGACAAGATTGGGGCTACACCTTC. This translates into CASSQAGQDWGYTF.

The genes are TRBV6-5 and TRBJ2-7; TRBD1 matches at 7 bases. The V and J ends lost 4 bases and 3 bases, in that order; junction bases with no gene match: 9. The CDR3 runs to 15 residues. Germline CDR1 MNHEY, CDR2 SVGAGI. DNA of the CDR3: TGTGCCAGCAGTTTTGACAGGGCTACTGGCTACGAGCAGTACTTC. As protein: CASSFDRATGYEQYF.